This TCR beta chain was captured in a study of chemoradiotherapy in HPV16-positive cancers. The germline V gene encodes CDR1 PRHDT and CDR2 FYEKMQ (reference sequence). There are 11 residues in the CDR3. The V gene lost 2 bases and the J gene lost 9 bases, with 7 bases spanning the gap. The assay was immunoSEQ multiplex PCR, and TCRdb's table has in-frame clones only and misses some. The sample contains 30,000 to 40,000 clones, roughly 90% of which appear only once. This sequence originates from a human donor with HPV-associated anogenital cancer. Sequencing used blood, obtained from a patient who underwent chemoradiotherapy. J is TRBJ1-2 and V is TRBV13; D gene ambiguous. The DNA of the CDR3 is TGTGCCAGCAGCTTAATTGGTAGCTACACCTTC. Translated: CASSLIGSYTF.